Listed below are T cell receptor beta chains from one sample, sequenced in a study of T cell repertoires in cytomegalovirus infection. Using its own MiXCR run on the reads, TCRdb lists one record per CDR3 protein. The sample holds 200,000 or so distinct CDR3 sequences, 28% seen once. The material sequenced was PBMCs. These receptors were obtained from a human donor in good health (CMV status not recorded). Some clones in this sample may be carry-over from other donors' samples. CDR3s include the opening cysteine and the closing phenylalanine or tryptophan. The D gene is left open where the match is weak. Where a row states a size, it is once, few, many or the class of an expanded clone; other rows omit it.

TGTGCCAGCAGCCCAGGGAGGACCAAGTACAATGAGCAGTTCTTC CASSPGRTKYNEQFF NA NA TRBJ2-1 TRBV2
TGTGCCAGCAGTGAGGACAGGGGGCATGGCTACACCTTC CASSEDRGHGYTF TRBD1 NA TRBJ1-2 TRBV2
TGTGCCAGCTCACCGTTACTACAGGGTAGGAACACTGAAGCTTTCTTT CASSPLLQGRNTEAFF NA few TRBJ1-1 TRBV18
TGTGCCAGCAGTTTAGCGCGGAGCTACGAGCAGTACTTC CASSLARSYEQYF NA NA TRBJ2-7 TRBV12-3/TRBV12-4
TGCAGTGCTAGAGATCGTAGGGACTCCCAAGAGACCCAGTACTTC CSARDRRDSQETQYF NA few TRBJ2-5 TRBV20-1
TGTGCCAGCAGCTCCCGGGGGCTCCAGCCAGCCAAAAACATTCAGTACTTC CASSSRGLQPAKNIQYF NA NA TRBJ2-4 TRBV3-1
TGTGCCAGCAGTTATGGGGGGGCGGAGGGCTACACCTTC CASSYGGAEGYTF NA once TRBJ1-2 TRBV6-5
TGCAGTGCTAGACCTGTGGCAGGCCCCGGGGAGCAGTACTTC CSARPVAGPGEQYF NA few TRBJ2-7 TRBV20-1
TGTGCCAGCAGCCCTAGTAGGGGCTTACGGACTAGCGGGGGCAGCACAGATACGCAGTATTTT CASSPSRGLRTSGGSTDTQYF TRBD2 many TRBJ2-3 TRBV7-9
TGCAGTGCTAGGGAGGGCCGCTCTGGAAACACCATATATTTT CSAREGRSGNTIYF NA NA TRBJ1-3 TRBV20-1
TGTGCCAGCACCCCTACAGGAAACTCCTACGAGCAGTACTTC CASTPTGNSYEQYF NA many TRBJ2-7 TRBV7-2
TGTGCCAGCAGCGACGGACGAAAAAACATTCAGTACTTC CASSDGRKNIQYF NA NA TRBJ2-4 TRBV5-4
TGTGCCAGCAGCCGGGACTTGGAGACCCAGTACTTC CASSRDLETQYF NA few TRBJ2-5 TRBV7-9
TGTGCCATCAGTGATTTAATGAAGGTTCCAGCCTACGAGCAGTACTTC CAISDLMKVPAYEQYF NA NA TRBJ2-7 TRBV10-3
TGTGCCAGCATCAATGACGGATTATACAATGAGCAGTTCTTC CASINDGLYNEQFF NA NA TRBJ2-1 TRBV7-6
TGTGCCAGCAGTGCACTGAGGGGGGACTCTGGAAACACCATATATTTT CASSALRGDSGNTIYF NA NA TRBJ1-3 TRBV6-5
TGTGCCAGCAGCGACCCCCCAGGGGTCTACGAGCAGTACTTC CASSDPPGVYEQYF NA NA TRBJ2-7 TRBV6-6
TGCAGCGCCCGGGGCGGGGGCACTGAAGCTTTCTTT CSARGGGTEAFF NA few TRBJ1-1 TRBV29-1
TGTGCCAGCAGTTCGTCGGGTGTGGGGTATACGCAGTATTTT CASSSSGVGYTQYF NA few TRBJ2-3 TRBV6-6
TGCAGTGCTTCCAACCGGGACGGAGACACAGATACGCAGTATTTT CSASNRDGDTDTQYF NA NA TRBJ2-3 TRBV20-1
TGTGCCAGTTCCGTTGACAGGGCAGTCGGTGGCTACACCTTC CASSVDRAVGGYTF TRBD1 few TRBJ1-2 TRBV2
TGTGCCAGCAGCTTGGACCCGACAGGGCAGTACAATGAGCAGTTCTTC CASSLDPTGQYNEQFF TRBD1 many TRBJ2-1 TRBV7-2
TGTGCCAGCAGCTTAGATCCGTGGACAGGGATAGGGGCCCGCGAGTATGGCTACACCTTC CASSLDPWTGIGAREYGYTF TRBD1 few TRBJ1-2 TRBV11-2
TGTGCCAGCAGCTTAGGATCGGCTAGCGGGGGGGCCGGATCCTACGAGCAGTACTTC CASSLGSASGGAGSYEQYF TRBD2 NA TRBJ2-7 TRBV7-2
TGTGCCAGCAGCATAGGGGGCAGTCAAGAGACCCAGTACTTC CASSIGGSQETQYF TRBD1 many TRBJ2-5 TRBV19
TGTGCCAGCCACTCCCGGCTAGCGGGGGGCGCAGATACGCAGTATTTT CASHSRLAGGADTQYF TRBD2 few TRBJ2-3 TRBV12-3/TRBV12-4
TGTGCCAGCAGTGAAGCCCGAGGACAGGGGAGGGGCTACACCTTC CASSEARGQGRGYTF TRBD1 NA TRBJ1-2 TRBV2
TGTGCCAGCAGAATCGGGGGCGGGGGGAAAAATGAGCAGTTCTTC CASRIGGGGKNEQFF TRBD2 NA TRBJ2-1 TRBV27
TGTGCCAGCAGCTTGAGGGGGCTAGCGGGGGAGACCCAGTACTTC CASSLRGLAGETQYF TRBD2 NA TRBJ2-5 TRBV11-3
TGTGCCAGCAGACTACTTGCTGGAAACACCATATATTTT CASRLLAGNTIYF NA NA TRBJ1-3 TRBV7-2
TGTGCCAGTAGTGATGGGACAGGACAACTTAATCAGCCCCAGCATTTT CASSDGTGQLNQPQHF TRBD1 few TRBJ1-5 TRBV19
TGTGCCACATTACCCGGGACAGGGATGGAGACCCAGTACTTC CATLPGTGMETQYF TRBD1 NA TRBJ2-5 TRBV2
TGTGCCAGCAGCCAAGGGGGAAGCGGGGCCGTTCTCTACGAGCAGTACTTC CASSQGGSGAVLYEQYF NA few TRBJ2-7 TRBV12-3/TRBV12-4
TGTGCCAGCAGCTTAGCGCGGCAAAATACCGAGCAGTACTTC CASSLARQNTEQYF NA NA TRBJ2-7 TRBV7-6
TGTGCCAGCAGCTTGAAGGGCGTCGGGGAGCTGTTTTTT CASSLKGVGELFF NA many TRBJ2-2 TRBV5-4
TGTGCCAGCAGCTCCACATGGGAGAGGGGCTACACCTTC CASSSTWERGYTF NA NA TRBJ1-2 TRBV7-2
TGTGCCAGTAGGTTGGGGAGCGGGGCCACCGGGGAGCTGTTTTTT CASRLGSGATGELFF TRBD2 once TRBJ2-2 TRBV19
TGTGCCAGCAGCTTGGGGAGGGAGACTGAAGCTTTCTTT CASSLGRETEAFF NA many TRBJ1-1 TRBV7-6
TGTGCCAGCAGCCATTGGGACAGGGGATACACAGATACGCAGTATTTT CASSHWDRGYTDTQYF TRBD1 many TRBJ2-3 TRBV7-2
TGCAGTGCCCGGGACAGGGGGCGCTTCTTAAGGTATGAGCAGTTCTTC CSARDRGRFLRYEQFF TRBD1 NA TRBJ2-1 TRBV20-1
TGTGCCAGTAGTATTGGACAGACCGAAAGGGGTAATGAAAAACTGTTTTTT CASSIGQTERGNEKLFF NA NA TRBJ1-4 TRBV19
TGCAGCGTTGACGTCGACTCTGGAAACACCATATATTTT CSVDVDSGNTIYF NA NA TRBJ1-3 TRBV29-1
TGCAGTGCTAGAGAGGCCGAGAACACTGAAGCTTTCTTT CSAREAENTEAFF NA NA TRBJ1-1 TRBV20-1
TGTGCCAGCAGCTACACTGACAGTTATGAAAAACTGTTTTTT CASSYTDSYEKLFF NA many TRBJ1-4 TRBV7-8
TGTGCCAGCGGTGGTCGGGTGGGGTCGGAGACCCAGTACTTC CASGGRVGSETQYF NA NA TRBJ2-5 TRBV2
TGTGCCAGCAGCTTAGCGAGCGGGGTCACAGATACGCAGTATTTT CASSLASGVTDTQYF TRBD2 NA TRBJ2-3 TRBV7-3
TGTGCCAGTAGCCGCCCAGAGGGTCTGGATTCACCCCTCCACTTT CASSRPEGLDSPLHF NA NA TRBJ1-6 TRBV19
TGTGCCAGCAGTTTAGTAACGGGACGAAACAATGAGCAGTTCTTC CASSLVTGRNNEQFF NA NA TRBJ2-1 TRBV12-3/TRBV12-4
TGCGCCAGCAGCCAAGAGGGGGGGGGGAGTTCACCCCTCCACTTT CASSQEGGGSSPLHF NA NA TRBJ1-6 TRBV4-1
TGTGCCAGCAGCTTCGACAGGAGCACAGATACGCAGTATTTT CASSFDRSTDTQYF NA few TRBJ2-3 TRBV7-2
TGTGCCAGCAGCTCCCGACAGGGGTCCAACACTGAAGCTTTCTTT CASSSRQGSNTEAFF TRBD1 few TRBJ1-1 TRBV7-2
TGTGCCAGCAGTTTCCAAAGGGGGGGCCCCGAAGAGACCCAGTACTTC CASSFQRGGPEETQYF NA few TRBJ2-5 TRBV6-6
TGTGCCAGCAGCTTAGGTGGGACCCAGTTCCTCTACGAGCAGTACTTC CASSLGGTQFLYEQYF NA few TRBJ2-7 TRBV11-2
TGCGCCAGCAGCAGACAGGGTTCTGGATCCACCCATGAGCAGTTCTTC CASSRQGSGSTHEQFF TRBD1 few TRBJ2-1 TRBV4-1
TGTGCCAGCAGCTACGCGGGGGGGCGTAATACCGGGGAGCTGTTTTTT CASSYAGGRNTGELFF TRBD2 NA TRBJ2-2 TRBV7-2